One and the same sample provided the 15 T cell receptor beta chains below, sequenced in a study of blood T cell repertoires in COVID-19. TCRdb's copy holds only in-frame clones and misses some; the assay was immunoSEQ multiplex PCR. This repertoire shows almost 100,000 clones, 86% found once; its top ten account for approximately 10%. Sequenced sample: peripheral blood. The origin of the receptors is a man between 50 and 59 years old with acute or convalescent COVID-19.

The chain has TRBV15 and TRBJ2-2; 8 bases line up with TRBD2. The CDR3 spans 18 residues. V gave up 1 base and J gave up 1 base; unmatched junction bases: 8. Germline V gene data show CDR1 as LNHNV and CDR2 as YYDKDF (reference sequence). The CDR3 here is CATSRGGAGAGNTGELFF. CDR3 bases: TGTGCCACCAGCAGAGGGGGAGCGGGAGCGGGGAACACCGGGGAGCTGTTTTTT. The entire variable domain, with the rest obtained from reference TRBV15 and TRBJ2-2, is as follows: DAMVIQNPRYQVTQFGKPVTLSCSQTLNHNVMYWYQQKSSQAPKLLFHYYDKDFNNEADTPDNFQSRRPNTSFCFLDIRSPGLGDTAMYLCATSRGGAGAGNTGELFFGEGSRLTVL.

The chain employs TRBV9 and TRBJ1-2; 7 bases are shared with TRBD1. CDR3 length equals 13 residues. Unmatched junction bases numbered 0, after V lost 0 bases and J lost 4 bases. Per the germline V gene, CDR1 is SGDLS and CDR2 is YYNGEE. The CDR3 DNA reads as TGTGCCAGCAGCGTAGACAGGGGCTATGGCTACACCTTC. It specifies CASSVDRGYGYTF.

This rearrangement joins TRBV27 to TRBJ2-5; the match to TRBD1 covers 9 bases. J gave up 2 bases and V 5 bases, and 9 bases lay outside the gene matches. There are 16 residues in the CDR3. Germline V lookup: CDR1 MNHEY, CDR2 SMNVEV (reference sequence). CDR3 in DNA: TGTGCCAGCAGTCCCCGGGACAGGGTCTCTCAAGAGACCCAGTACTTC. Residues: CASSPRDRVSQETQYF.

This clone is a singleton in its sample. The J gene is TRBJ2-3, the V gene TRBV4-2; the match to TRBD2 covers 11 bases. The CDR3 spans 15 residues. Germline values: CDR1 LGHNA, CDR2 YNFKEQ. V trimming: 3 bases; J trimming: 7 bases; junction bases outside the gene matches: 6. CDR3 protein: CASSQLAGGENTQYF. The CDR3 DNA follows: TGTGCCAGCAGCCAGTTAGCGGGGGGGGAGAATACGCAGTATTTT.

V is TRBV2 and J is TRBJ2-7, with TRBD1 as a possible D gene (6 bases). The CDR3 covers 14 residues. Per germline, CDR1 SNHLY and CDR2 FYNNEI. Trimming left V 6 bases short and J 6 bases short, with 18 bases between. This CDR3 reads CASRTDSDSGEQYF. DNA of the CDR3: TGTGCCAGCAGGACGGACAGCGACTCGGGCGAGCAGTACTTC.

The chain carries TRBV1 and TRBJ2-7; the table assigns TRBD2, which was not confirmed against the DNA. TRBV1 is described as a pseudogene. The CDR3 is 17 residues long. As DNA, the CDR3 is TGCACCAGCAGCCTTGGCACAGGGACTAGCGGGAGTTACGAGCAGTACTTC. Amino acids: CTSSLGTGTSGSYEQYF.

The rearrangement links TRBV7-9 to TRBJ1-1; TRBD1 might be the D (6 bases). The CDR3 runs 15 residues. Trimming stripped 8 bases from V and 1 base from J, with 17 bases between. Germline V gives CDR1 SEHNR, CDR2 FQNEAQ (reference sequence). CDR3 sequence: CASRPLQGRNTEAFF. CDR3 DNA sequence: TGTGCCAGCCGACCTTTGCAGGGGCGGAACACTGAAGCTTTCTTT.

A note on this clone: The junction differs from germline at one of its ends, possibly a read error. V is TRBV10-2 and J is TRBJ2-5, with D possibly TRBD2 on 6 matching bases. The CDR3 loop spans 11 amino acids. In germline, CDR1 is WSHSY, CDR2 SAAADI. CDR3 sequence (DNA): TGCGCCAGCAGCCCTGGGACTGGGACTCACTTC. This codes for CASSPGTGTHF.

CDR3 protein: CASGGLYNEQFF. As DNA, the CDR3 is TGTGCCTCAGGGGGACTTTACAATGAGCAGTTCTTC. V is TRBV14 and J is TRBJ2-1, with D possibly TRBD1 on 7 matching bases. The CDR3 consists of 12 residues. The V and J ends lost 11 bases and 4 bases respectively, with 12 bases between them. Germline V gene lookup returns CDR1 SGHDN and CDR2 FVKESK.

The V gene is TRBV24-1, the J gene TRBJ2-3; D gene unclear. Germline-derived CDR1 and CDR2 are KGHDR and SFDVKD. CDR3 length: 11 residues. Trimming shortened V by 7 bases and J by 4 bases, and 5 bases separated the two germline ends. Here the CDR3 DNA reads TGTGCCACCAGACTGCCAGATACGCAGTATTTT. This gives the protein CATRLPDTQYF.

The chain recombines TRBV2 with TRBJ2-7, with TRBD1 matching over 9 bases. J gave up 6 bases and V 5 bases, and 5 bases lay outside the gene matches. In germline, CDR1 is SNHLY, CDR2 FYNNEI. This CDR3 is built from 13 residues. The CDR3 reads CASSSMTGGEQYF. CDR3 DNA sequence: TGTGCCAGCAGTTCTATGACAGGGGGCGAGCAGTACTTC.

The chain joins TRBV4-1 to TRBJ2-1, with D maybe TRBD2 (5 bases). In germline, CDR1 is MGHRA, CDR2 YSYEKL. There are 17 residues in the CDR3. V lost 0 bases to trimming and J lost 0 bases, with 12 bases between them. As DNA, the CDR3 is TGCGCCAGCAGCCAAGATCCGGCGGGTCACTCCTACAATGAGCAGTTCTTC. The encoded protein is CASSQDPAGHSYNEQFF.

The genes are TRBV29-1 and TRBJ1-2; 11 bases line up with TRBD1. The V gene's germline CDR1 is SQVTM and CDR2 ANQGSEA. The CDR3 length is 12 residues. V was clipped by 6 bases and J by 6 bases; unmatched bases: 3. The CDR3 reads CSVMGQGDGYTF. The CDR3 nucleotides are TGCAGCGTAATGGGACAGGGGGATGGCTACACCTTC.

V and J are TRBV3-1 (or the pseudogene TRBV3-2) and TRBJ2-1, with 10 positions matching TRBD2. The CDR3 totals 16 residues. CDR1 is LGHDT, CDR2 YNNKEL, per germline (reference sequence). Losses at the gene ends were 4 bases for V and 8 bases for J; bases not matched to a gene: 11. The DNA for the CDR3 is TGTGCCAGCAGCCCCGATAGCGGGGGGAGATCCGATGAGCAGTTCTTC. Its protein is CASSPDSGGRSDEQFF.

The J gene is TRBJ2-2, the V gene TRBV18, with D perhaps TRBD2 (6 bases). Between the trimmed V and J ends, which lost 1 base and 0 bases, there was a span of 9 bases. CDR3 length: 16 residues. The germline gives CDR1 KGHSH, CDR2 LQKENI. This chain's CDR3 is CASSPLRRANTGELFF. CDR3 bases: TGTGCCAGCTCACCACTTCGGAGGGCGAACACCGGGGAGCTGTTTTTT.